What follows are 14 T cell receptor beta chains derived from one specimen sequenced in a study of blood T cell repertoires in COVID-19. Assay: immunoSEQ multiplex PCR; the TCRdb copy retains only in-frame clones and omits some. The table records 150,000 to 200,000 clones, roughly 80% of them present only once. Material for sequencing was peripheral blood. These receptors all come from a woman in her thirties or forties with COVID-19, enrolled during active disease.

This rearrangement joins TRBV4-3 to TRBJ1-3; D remains ambiguous. Germline V gene sequence: CDR1 LGHNA, CDR2 YSLEER. V was cut by 1 base and J by 2 bases, with 9 bases left in between. This CDR3 contains 15 residues. CDR3 sequence reads: CASSQASGPGNTIYF. In nucleotides, the CDR3 is TGCGCCAGCAGCCAAGCAAGCGGGCCTGGAAACACCATATATTTT.

This clone was counted a single time. V is TRBV9 and J is TRBJ2-1; D is perhaps TRBD1 (5 bases). Trimming took off 0 bases at V and 4 bases at J, with 14 bases between the two ends. Germline CDR1 is SGDLS and CDR2 is YYNGEE. This CDR3 comprises 16 residues. CDR3 residues: CASSVAEPGNYNEQFF. For the CDR3, the DNA is TGTGCCAGCAGCGTAGCGGAACCAGGGAATTACAATGAGCAGTTCTTC.

V and J are TRBV27 and TRBJ2-3; perhaps TRBD1 as D (6 bases). The V end lost 0 bases, the J end lost 4 bases, and 11 bases lay between the germline ends. This CDR3 is built from 15 residues. Germline V gives CDR1 MNHEY, CDR2 SMNVEV (reference sequence). The DNA of the CDR3 is TGTGCCAGCAGTTTATCTCCCCCAGGGGCAGATACGCAGTATTTT. It codes for CASSLSPPGADTQYF.

This sequence joins TRBV24-1 and TRBJ2-3; D possibly corresponds to TRBD2 (5 bases). This CDR3 has 12 residues. From germline, CDR1 is KGHDR and CDR2 SFDVKD. Trimming pared 7 bases from V and 8 bases from J, leaving 12 bases between. The CDR3 DNA sequence: TGTGCCACCAGCTCGAGCGAGGGTACGCAGTATTTT. Translation gives CATSSSEGTQYF.

The chain couples TRBV6-6 to TRBJ1-1, with 7 positions matching TRBD1. This CDR3 spans 14 amino acids. Germline V gene lookup returns CDR1 MNHNY and CDR2 SVGAGI (reference sequence). The V segment lost 6 bases and the J segment 3 bases; nucleotides outside the gene matches: 7. CDR3 sequence reads: CASRNQGGHTEAFF. The CDR3 bases are TGTGCCAGCAGAAATCAAGGGGGCCACACTGAAGCTTTCTTT.

This sequence joins TRBV6-6 and TRBJ1-1, with 12 bases lining up with TRBD1. V gave up 6 bases and J gave up 2 bases; unmatched junction bases: 7. Germline V gives CDR1 MNHNY, CDR2 SVGAGI (reference sequence). This CDR3 is 16 amino acids long. The CDR3 sequence: CASRSGTGGENTEAFF. The CDR3 bases are TGTGCCAGCAGATCCGGGACAGGGGGCGAAAACACTGAAGCTTTCTTT.

The chain is built from TRBV2 and TRBJ2-3, with unresolved D. CDR1 is SNHLY and CDR2 is FYNNEI in the germline V gene. This CDR3 is 11 amino acids long. V lost 9 bases, J lost 5 bases, and 9 bases lay in between. The DNA for the CDR3 is TGTGCCAGGGAACTAATAGATACGCAGTATTTT. Protein sequence: CARELIDTQYF.

The chain has TRBV3-1 (or the pseudogene TRBV3-2) and TRBJ2-7; 7 bases match TRBD2. CDR1 is LGHDT, CDR2 YNNKEL, per germline (reference sequence). The length of the CDR3 is 15 residues. Trimming removed 0 bases from V and 5 bases from J; junction bases left unmatched: 7. CDR3 coding DNA: TGTGCCAGCAGCCAAGATGGGCGGGAGCCCCACGAGCAGTACTTC. It specifies CASSQDGREPHEQYF.

J is TRBJ2-2 and V is TRBV7-8; a weak D match, TRBD1 (5 bases). The CDR3 runs 15 residues. Trimming left V 2 bases short and J 2 bases short, with 9 bases between. Germline assignment: CDR1 SGHVS and CDR2 FQNEAQ. The CDR3 sequence: CASSLSRANTGELFF. The CDR3 DNA reads TGTGCCAGCAGCTTAAGCAGGGCAAACACCGGGGAGCTGTTTTTT.

This chain connects TRBV5-1 to TRBJ2-2; no definite D call. The CDR3 is 17 residues long. Trimming pared 0 bases from V and 6 bases from J, leaving 18 bases between. The germline gives CDR1 SGHRS, CDR2 YFSETQ. Written as DNA, the CDR3 is TGCGCCAGCAGCTTGGCCTCGGATAGCACCCTCGCCGGGGAGCTGTTTTTT. Amino acid sequence: CASSLASDSTLAGELFF.

The gene calls are TRBV10-3 and TRBJ2-3; 10 positions agree with TRBD2. The CDR3 is 17 amino acids. V trimming: 8 bases; J trimming: 2 bases; junction bases outside the gene matches: 13. Germline V gives CDR1 ENHRY, CDR2 SYGVKD. CDR3 in amino acids: CAIVEAAGLANTDTQYF. The CDR3 DNA reads TGTGCCATCGTAGAGGCAGCGGGACTAGCGAACACAGATACGCAGTATTTT.

This rearrangement joins TRBV18 to TRBJ2-1; TRBD2 matches 7 bases. The ends lost 0 bases at V and 0 bases at J; junction bases unmatched: 2. Germline-derived CDR1 and CDR2 are KGHSH and LQKENI. The CDR3 loop spans 16 amino acids. CDR3 region: CASSPPERDSYNEQFF. The CDR3 DNA is TGTGCCAGCTCACCACCGGAGCGGGACTCCTACAATGAGCAGTTCTTC.

This clone was picked up a small number of times. J is TRBJ2-7 and V is TRBV4-1, with 7 bases aligning to TRBD2. CDR1 and CDR2 (germline): MGHRA, YSYEKL. Germline trimming cut 0 bases from V and 5 bases from J; bases unmatched to any gene: 13. CDR3 size: 17 residues. CDR3 bases: TGCGCCAGCAGCCAAGATGGCGGGTGGGGGGGAGTAAACGAGCAGTACTTC. Translation: CASSQDGGWGGVNEQYF.

The chain combines TRBV29-1 with TRBJ2-1; TRBD2 matches 9 bases. Looked up from germline, CDR1 is SQVTM and CDR2 is ANQGSEA. V shed 4 bases, J shed 12 bases, and the junction held 4 bases outside the gene matches. The CDR3 length is 11 residues. For the CDR3, the DNA is TGCAGCGTTGTTGGCGGGAGGGGGCAGTTCTTC. Residues: CSVVGGRGQFF.